The clone carrying this TCR beta chain was observed at least ten times. This record belongs to a study of T cells in Graves' hyperthyroidism and ophthalmopathy. Study summary: Initial diagnosis, before any treatment, was when peripheral blood was collected.

Criteria for exclusion of patients were uncontrolled infection, other autoimmune disease, pregnancy or lactation. TCR beta CDR3 region amplification was performed from RNA transcripts. An initial round of RT-PCR targeting the TCR CDR3 relied on the HTBI primer set. Each CDR3 protein is one row after TCRdb ran MiXCR on the multiplex PCR reads. In the table there are 250,000 to 300,000 distinct CDR3 sequences, roughly 15% of which are singletons. This CDR3 comprises 13 residues. V lost 0 bases, J lost 3 bases, and 6 bases lay in between. Germline V gene lookup returns CDR1 SGDLS and CDR2 YYNGEE. The source material was blood. The chain recombines TRBV9 with TRBJ2-5; perhaps TRBD2 as D (6 bases). This receptor was obtained from a woman in her 40s with Graves' hyperthyroidism that later progressed to Graves' ophthalmopathy. CDR3 residues: CASSVVAEETQYF. The CDR3 DNA reads as TGTGCCAGCAGCGTAGTAGCGGAAGAGACCCAGTACTTC.